One sample yielded the 18 T cell receptor beta chains listed below, sequenced in a study of T cells expressing NK-cell markers. TCRdb processed the 5' RACE reads again and assigns one entry to each CDR3 protein, with no DNA. This sample contains about 410 distinct CDR3 sequences. The source material was blood T cells: a sorted CD56 or NKG2C T cell subset, CD4+ or CD8+ T cells, or bulk PBMC T cells (not recorded which). The origin of the receptors is a man aged 18 to 69 in good health.

This sequence joins TRBV12-3 or TRBV12-4 and TRBJ2-1. The CDR3 has 11 amino acids. The CDR3: CASSLEEKQFF.

This chain links TRBV5-6 with TRBJ2-7; TCRdb outputs TRBD2, but without DNA this stays unchecked. Germline lookup yields CDR1 SGHDT and CDR2 YYEEEE. This CDR3 is 16 amino acids long. The CDR3 protein is CASSHWGASGFYEQYF.

The chain uses TRBV20-1 and TRBJ1-6; TCRdb designates TRBD1, a call that cannot be tested without DNA. The V gene's germline CDR1 is DFQATT and CDR2 SNEGSKA (reference sequence). This CDR3 region has 14 residues. CDR3 sequence reads: CSARTQGWNSPLHF.

CDR3: CASSINLAGLKTQYF. The V call is TRBV19, the J call TRBJ2-5. Per the germline V gene, CDR1 is LNHDA and CDR2 is SQIVND (reference sequence). The CDR3 has 15 amino acids.

The gene calls are TRBV5-1 and TRBJ2-2; the D call of TRBD1 rests on TCRdb alone, since no DNA is present to check it. Germline V gives CDR1 SGHRS, CDR2 YFSETQ. The CDR3 extends over 16 amino acids. CDR3 loop: CASSIRTVGGSGELFF.

The chain has TRBV7-9 and TRBJ1-1. From germline, CDR1 is SEHNR and CDR2 FQNEAQ (reference sequence). The CDR3 is made up of 14 amino acids. CDR3 protein: CASSLDGELTEAFF.

Frequency places this clonotype as hyperexpanded. This chain uses TRBV12-3 or TRBV12-4 with TRBJ2-1; TCRdb returns TRBD2, unconfirmable since there is no DNA. The CDR3 has 13 residues. CDR3 amino acids: CASSPGTRKEQFF.

The V and J genes are TRBV28 and TRBJ1-6; TCRdb designates TRBD1, a call that cannot be tested without DNA. Germline V gene lookup returns CDR1 MDHEN and CDR2 SYDVKM. The CDR3 totals 15 residues. The CDR3 sequence: CASSQQRQGNSPLHF.

The chain has TRBV19 and TRBJ1-5; TCRdb returns TRBD1, unconfirmable since there is no DNA. The CDR3 is made up of 20 amino acids. Germline V gene data show CDR1 as LNHDA and CDR2 as SQIVND (reference sequence). The CDR3 sequence: CASSIDRLAWGQGAQQPQHF.

This rearrangement joins TRBV7-9 to TRBJ1-3; TCRdb names TRBD1, which stays unverified in the absence of DNA. The CDR3 spans 16 residues. Germline lookup yields CDR1 SEHNR and CDR2 FQNEAQ (reference sequence). This CDR3 reads CASSLDTGASGNTIYF.

V is TRBV7-9 and J is TRBJ2-2. The CDR3 is 13 residues long. CDR1 and CDR2 from the germline V gene are SEHNR and FQNEAQ (reference sequence). The CDR3 sequence: CASSTRYSGELFF.

V usage is TRBV7-9 and J usage is TRBJ2-2; TCRdb reports TRBD1, a call that lacks DNA to check it against. Germline CDR1 is SEHNR and CDR2 is FQNEAQ (reference sequence). This CDR3 has 16 amino acids. This chain's CDR3 is CASSLRDRGAPGELFF. Looking up the rest from reference TRBV7-9 and TRBJ2-2 gives the full variable domain: DTGVSQNPRHKITKRGQNVTFRCDPISEHNRLYWYRQTLGQGPEFLTYFQNEAQLEKSRLLSDRFSAERPKGSFSTLEIQRTEQGDSAMYLCASSLRDRGAPGELFFGEGSRLTVL.

This chain links TRBV20-1 with TRBJ2-5; TCRdb names TRBD1, which stays unverified in the absence of DNA. Germline V gives CDR1 DFQATT, CDR2 SNEGSKA (reference sequence). The CDR3 length is 17 residues. The CDR3 is CSAPPASGSSDKETQYF.

This clonotype is classed as medium-sized by frequency. V is TRBV7-8 and J is TRBJ2-5; TCRdb outputs TRBD1, but without DNA this stays unchecked. Germline lookup yields CDR1 SGHVS and CDR2 FQNEAQ. The CDR3 runs 13 residues. The CDR3 reads CASPPPGGETQYF.

The chain's CDR3 is CASSYVIYNEQFF. The chain couples TRBV12-3 or TRBV12-4 to TRBJ2-1. This CDR3 region has 13 residues.

The rearrangement joins TRBV12-3 or TRBV12-4 to TRBJ2-5; the TCRdb D gene call, TRBD2, has no DNA to confirm it. This CDR3 region has 14 residues. The CDR3 here is CASSLLAGDRAQYF.

The chain carries TRBV5-1 and TRBJ2-2; TCRdb lists TRBD1, though no DNA is available to test this call. CDR1 SGHRS and CDR2 YFSETQ come from the germline V gene. The CDR3 totals 14 residues. CDR3 sequence reads: CASSLGGATGELFF.

The genes are TRBV3-1 and TRBJ2-7; without DNA, the TCRdb call of TRBD1 cannot be checked. This CDR3 has 15 amino acids. Germline V CDR1 and CDR2: LGHDT, YNNKEL (reference sequence). This CDR3 is CASSHRGLPSYEQYF.